This is a list of T cell receptor beta chains from one sample in a study of radiation and T cells in renal cell carcinoma. Using immunoSEQ multiplex PCR, the repertoire was profiled, and TCRdb retains in-frame clones only, with some absent. This sample has some 120,000 clones; roughly 80% occur once, and the top ten carry about 3%. Specimen: blood, collected from a patient whose treatment included radiotherapy and nephrectomy. The source of these receptors is a woman aged 55-75 years with renal cell carcinoma. Each CDR3 is given with its conserved first and last residue. Fields, in order: V gene, D gene, J gene, clone size, CDR3 protein, CDR3 DNA. A D gene is named only where the DNA matches it firmly. The listing skips clone size in some rows; elsewhere it reads once, few, many or a size class.

TRBV14,.,TRBJ1-2,.,CASSQDRLTNYGYTF,TGTGCCAGCAGCCAAGACCGACTGACGAACTATGGCTACACCTTC
TRBV6-5,.,TRBJ2-7,.,CASSFSYEQYF,TGTGCCAGCAGTTTTTCGTACGAGCAGTACTTC
TRBV5-8,.,TRBJ1-2,.,CASRLPSGALLAYGYTF,TGTGCCAGCAGACTACCGTCGGGGGCCCTCCTAGCCTATGGCTACACCTTC
TRBV29-1,.,TRBJ1-3,.,CSVDGGAGNTIYF,TGCAGCGTTGACGGGGGGGCTGGAAACACCATATATTTT
TRBV5-1,TRBD1,TRBJ1-2,.,CASHVPGTGLYNYGYTF,TGCGCCAGCCATGTTCCCGGGACAGGACTTTATAACTATGGCTACACCTTC
TRBV2,.,TRBJ2-7,.,CASRGALVARTYEQYF,TGTGCCAGCAGGGGGGCTTTGGTAGCGAGGACCTACGAGCAGTACTTC
TRBV7-2,.,TRBJ1-2,.,CASSLLQGLANYGYTF,TGTGCCAGCAGCCTTCTGCAAGGGTTAGCTAACTATGGCTACACCTTC
TRBV28,TRBD1,TRBJ2-7,.,CASIPTGKDDEQYF,TGTGCCAGCATTCCGACAGGGAAGGACGACGAGCAGTACTTC
TRBV15,TRBD1,TRBJ1-3,.,CATSKGQGVAGNTIYF,TGTGCCACCAGCAAGGGGCAGGGGGTTGCTGGAAACACCATATATTTT
TRBV4-3,.,TRBJ2-2,.,CASSPGWGSGELFF,TGCGCCAGCAGCCCGGGGTGGGGGAGCGGGGAGCTGTTTTTT
TRBV11-3,TRBD1,TRBJ1-6,once,CASSFDRESPLHF,TGTGCCAGCAGCTTTGACAGGGAATCACCCCTCCACTTT
TRBV6-5,.,TRBJ2-7,.,CASTVQGGEQYF,TGTGCCAGCACCGTACAGGGTGGCGAGCAGTACTTC
TRBV5-1,TRBD1,TRBJ2-7,.,CASSVGQGSIASDEQYF,TGCGCCAGCAGCGTGGGACAGGGATCAATCGCCTCGGACGAGCAGTACTTC
TRBV6-6,.,TRBJ2-7,.,CASSTLSSYEQYF,TGTGCCAGCAGTACCCTGAGCTCCTACGAGCAGTACTTC
TRBV5-5,.,TRBJ1-5,.,CASSLEAGLWPQHF,TGTGCCAGCAGCTTGGAAGCAGGGTTATGGCCCCAGCATTTT
TRBV5-4,.,TRBJ2-5,.,CASSFLGGGNQETQYF,TGTGCCAGCAGCTTCCTGGGCGGCGGGAATCAAGAGACCCAGTACTTC
TRBV6-6,.,TRBJ1-2,.,CASSYSTGYDGYTF,TGTGCCAGCAGTTACTCGACGGGGTACGATGGCTACACCTTC
TRBV5-1,TRBD1,TRBJ1-1,.,CASSSGQGAGNTEAFF,TGCGCCAGCAGCTCGGGACAGGGGGCTGGGAACACTGAAGCTTTCTTT
TRBV11-2,.,TRBJ1-1,.,CASSLSLDNTEAFF,TGTGCCAGCAGCTTAAGCTTGGATAACACTGAAGCTTTCTTT
TRBV27,TRBD2,TRBJ2-1,.,CASRSSGGHEQFF,TGTGCCAGCAGATCTAGCGGCGGACATGAGCAGTTCTTC
TRBV10-1,TRBD2,TRBJ2-2,.,CASSVGTTVNTGELFF,TGCGCCAGCAGTGTGGGGACTACCGTGAACACCGGGGAGCTGTTTTTT
TRBV18,TRBD2,TRBJ2-4,.,CASSPPGTSGVGGNIQYF,TGTGCCAGCTCACCCCCCGGGACTAGCGGCGTCGGGGGGAACATTCAGTACTTC
TRBV6-6,TRBD1,TRBJ1-2,.,CASSYRGGGANGYTF,TGTGCCAGCAGTTACCGCGGAGGGGGCGCGAACGGCTACACCTTC
TRBV5-1,TRBD1,TRBJ2-1,.,CASSLAADREQFF,TGCGCCAGCAGCTTGGCCGCGGACAGGGAGCAGTTCTTC
TRBV7-2,.,TRBJ1-2,few,CASSLGARYGYTF,TGTGCCAGCAGCTTAGGCGCCCGTTATGGCTACACCTTC
TRBV19,.,TRBJ2-7,once,CASSIDVEGAYEQYF,TGTGCCAGTAGTATAGATGTGGAAGGTGCCTACGAGCAGTACTTC
TRBV29-1,.,TRBJ1-5,.,CSVEGDGLHNQPQHF,TGCAGCGTTGAAGGGGACGGGCTGCACAATCAGCCCCAGCATTTT
TRBV11-2,.,TRBJ2-1,.,CASSLVGNEQFF,TGTGCCAGCAGCTTAGTGGGCAATGAGCAGTTCTTC
TRBV5-1,TRBD1,TRBJ2-3,.,CASSLGGQGTDTQYF,TGCGCCAGCAGCTTGGGGGGACAGGGAACAGATACGCAGTATTTT
TRBV9,.,TRBJ1-2,.,CASSDPNRNFYGYTF,TGTGCCAGCAGTGACCCCAACAGGAACTTCTATGGCTACACCTTC
TRBV5-6,.,TRBJ2-7,.,CASSLASTADLF,TGTGCCAGCAGCTTGGCATCGACAGCGGATCTATTC
TRBV9,TRBD1,TRBJ1-2,.,CASSVGTGATYGYTF,TGTGCCAGCAGCGTAGGGACAGGGGCCACCTATGGCTACACCTTC
TRBV7-2,.,TRBJ1-1,few,CASSFGGPEAFF,TGTGCCAGCAGCTTTGGGGGGCCTGAAGCTTTCTTT
TRBV9,.,TRBJ1-3,.,CASSVDPSVGNTIYF,TGTGCCAGCAGCGTAGACCCCTCCGTCGGAAACACCATATATTTT
TRBV29-1,.,TRBJ2-1,.,CSVVSRVGGNEQFF,TGCAGCGTTGTTAGCCGGGTAGGAGGCAATGAGCAGTTCTTC
TRBV5-6,TRBD1,TRBJ1-1,once,CASSTTGINTEAFF,TGCGCCAGCAGCACGACAGGGATTAACACTGAAGCTTTCTTT
TRBV5-1,.,TRBJ2-5,.,CASSLADETQYF,TGCGCCAGCAGCTTGGCCGATGAGACCCAGTACTTC
TRBV9,.,TRBJ1-3,.,CASSDEELRNTIYF,TGTGCCAGCAGCGATGAGGAACTTCGAAACACCATATATTTT
TRBV4-1,TRBD1,TRBJ2-3,.,CASSQDRVGGKVTDTQYF,TGCGCCAGCAGCCAAGATAGGGTAGGGGGCAAAGTCACAGATACGCAGTATTTT
TRBV6-6,TRBD1,TRBJ1-2,.,CASSRQGEDGYTF,TGTGCCAGCAGCCGACAGGGGGAGGATGGCTACACCTTC
TRBV7-9,TRBD1,TRBJ1-2,once,CASSSGRDRGPNGYTF,TGTGCCAGCAGCTCGGGCCGGGACAGGGGGCCTAACGGCTACACCTTC
TRBV7-2,TRBD1,TRBJ2-3,.,CASSLQGYSTDTQYF,TGTGCCAGCAGCCTACAGGGGTATAGCACAGATACGCAGTATTTT
TRBV18,.,TRBJ1-2,once,CTSSLQWVYGYTF,TGTACCAGCTCACTTCAGTGGGTCTATGGCTACACCTTC
TRBV9,.,TRBJ2-2,.,CASSVKSNTGELFF,TGTGCCAGCAGCGTTAAGAGCAACACCGGGGAGCTGTTTTTT
TRBV7-2,.,TRBJ1-5,.,CASSLTGNSNQPQHF,TGTGCCAGCAGCTTAACAGGCAATAGCAATCAGCCCCAGCATTTT
TRBV6-6,.,TRBJ1-1,few,CASSYKSRNTEAFF,TGTGCCAGCAGTTATAAATCACGGAACACTGAAGCTTTCTTT
TRBV5-1,TRBD1,TRBJ1-2,.,CASSLDGAAGTGDGYTF,TGCGCCAGCAGCTTGGACGGGGCAGCGGGGACAGGTGATGGCTACACCTTC
TRBV19,TRBD1,TRBJ1-2,.,CASSPYVAGGTNYGYTF,TGTGCCAGTAGCCCGTACGTGGCAGGGGGGACTAACTATGGCTACACCTTC
TRBV6-5,TRBD1,TRBJ1-4,.,CASSDRQGREKLFF,TGTGCCAGCAGTGACCGACAGGGGCGCGAAAAACTGTTTTTT
TRBV4-3,.,TRBJ2-7,.,CASSQVWGASNEQYF,TGCGCCAGCAGCCAAGTTTGGGGGGCGTCCAACGAGCAGTACTTC
TRBV5-6,TRBD1,TRBJ1-5,.,CASSFGTGGRQPQHF,TGTGCCAGCAGCTTTGGAACAGGGGGACGTCAGCCCCAGCATTTT
TRBV5-1,.,TRBJ2-3,once,CASSLGGYPTDTQYF,TGCGCCAGCAGCTTGGGAGGGTACCCCACAGATACGCAGTATTTT
TRBV5-6,TRBD1,TRBJ1-1,.,CASSLEARGFPEAFF,TGTGCCAGCAGCTTGGAGGCCAGGGGGTTCCCTGAAGCTTTCTTT
TRBV4-2,.,TRBJ1-1,few,CASSHLQAEAFF,TGTGCCAGCAGCCATCTCCAGGCTGAAGCTTTCTTT